A single sample is the source of the 26 T cell receptor beta chains below, sequenced in a study of PD-1 blockade in classical Hodgkin lymphoma. Only in-frame clones appear in the TCRdb table, and some are missing; sequencing was by immunoSEQ multiplex PCR. The sample shows 25,000 to 35,000 clones, around 80% of them seen only once. The time point was: cycle 4 day 1 (C4D1), after six to seven weeks of nivolumab. Relapse was seen in all patients after autologous stem cell transplantation, and brentuximab vedotin exposure was variable. The input for sequencing was peripheral blood mononuclear cells (PBMCs), taken before the fourth cycle of nivolumab. Every receptor here comes from a human donor with classical Hodgkin lymphoma.

This chain connects TRBV4-1 to TRBJ2-3; D remains unclear. V was trimmed by 10 bases and J by 0 bases, leaving 20 bases between them. There are 16 residues in the CDR3. Germline V gene sequence: CDR1 MGHRA, CDR2 YSYEKL. The DNA of the CDR3 is TGCGCCACACAAGCCAACATAGGCCCTAGCACAGATACGCAGTATTTT. Translating it yields CATQANIGPSTDTQYF.

The chain is built from TRBV6-6 and TRBJ1-6, with D maybe TRBD1 (6 bases). This CDR3 is 13 amino acids long. Looked up from germline, CDR1 is MNHNY and CDR2 is SVGAGI (reference sequence). Trimming took off 5 bases at V and 6 bases at J, with 8 bases between the two ends. This CDR3 reads CASSPGANSPLHF. In DNA form, the CDR3 reads TGTGCCAGCAGTCCAGGGGCTAATTCACCCCTCCACTTT.

The V call is TRBV12-5, the J call TRBJ1-5; TRBD1 is a possible D gene (6 bases). V shed 9 bases and J shed 2 bases, with 14 bases lying between them. CDR3 length equals 14 residues. Germline V gene sequence: CDR1 LGHNT, CDR2 FRNRAP. The CDR3 sequence: CASGRAGGNQPQHF. Written as DNA, the CDR3 is TGTGCTAGCGGGAGGGCAGGGGGCAATCAGCCCCAGCATTTT.

The rearrangement joins TRBV29-1 to TRBJ2-6; TRBD1 is a possible D gene (6 bases). CDR1 is SQVTM, CDR2 ANQGSEA, per germline. CDR3 length equals 14 residues. V lost 3 bases, J lost 4 bases, and 10 bases lay in between. In DNA form, the CDR3 reads TGCAGCGTTGATTCGGGACACGGGGCCAACGTCCTGACTTTC. Protein product: CSVDSGHGANVLTF.

The V and J genes are TRBV6-4 and TRBJ2-7; 7 nucleotides match TRBD1. The V and J ends lost 5 bases and 3 bases, in that order; junction bases with no gene match: 4. Germline CDR1 is MRHNA and CDR2 is SNTAGT. This CDR3 comprises 13 residues. DNA for the CDR3: TGTGCCAGCAGTCAGGGACAGCACTACGAGCAGTACTTC. The encoded protein is CASSQGQHYEQYF.

The chain carries TRBV28 and TRBJ1-1, with D hard to call. CDR1 is MDHEN and CDR2 is SYDVKM in the germline V gene. The CDR3 is 12 residues long. V shed 6 bases and J shed 0 bases, with 5 bases lying between them. The CDR3 nucleotides read TGTGCCAGCAGCTCTATGAACACTGAAGCTTTCTTT. It is translated as CASSSMNTEAFF. The full variable domain, in which reference TRBV28 and TRBJ1-1 provide the parts outside the CDR3, is DVKVTQSSRYLVKRTGEKVFLECVQDMDHENMFWYRQDPGLGLRLIYFSYDVKMKEKGDIPEGYSVSREKKERFSLILESASTNQTSMYLCASSSMNTEAFFGQGTRLTVV.

The chain employs TRBV4-1 and TRBJ2-5, with unresolved D. CDR3 length: 12 residues. The germline V gene has CDR1 MGHRA and CDR2 YSYEKL. Deletions cut 0 bases from V and 5 bases from J, with 4 bases between. The CDR3 DNA sequence: TGCGCCAGCAGCCAAGAATGGGAGACCCAGTACTTC. Translation: CASSQEWETQYF.

In nucleotides, the CDR3 is TGTGCCAGCAGCCCCCTCGGGGACAGGGAGTCATCTGGGGCCAACGTCCTGACTTTC. Translation: CASSPLGDRESSGANVLTF. This rearrangement joins TRBV7-9 to TRBJ2-6; TRBD1 matches at 9 bases. Trimming removed 5 bases from V and 1 base from J; junction bases left unmatched: 12. This CDR3 is built from 19 residues. Germline assignment: CDR1 SEHNR and CDR2 FQNEAQ (reference sequence).

This clone was found once. The V gene is TRBV7-6, the J gene TRBJ2-3; 13 nucleotides align to TRBD2. J gave up 3 bases and V 3 bases, and 0 bases lay outside the gene matches. The CDR3 has 15 amino acids. From germline, CDR1 is SGHVS and CDR2 FNYEAQ. In DNA, the CDR3 is TGTGCCAGCAGCTTGGGACTAGCGGGGACAGATACGCAGTATTTT. Translation gives CASSLGLAGTDTQYF. Combining the CDR3 with reference TRBV7-6 and TRBJ2-3 gives the whole variable domain GAGVSQSPRYKVTKRGQDVALRCDPISGHVSLYWYRQALGQGPEFLTYFNYEAQQDKSGLPNDRFSAERPEGSISTLTIQRTEQRDSAMYRCASSLGLAGTDTQYFGPGTRLTVL.

The chain employs TRBV15 and TRBJ2-7; 9 nucleotides agree with TRBD1. The trim removed 3 bases at V and 2 bases at J, leaving 2 bases unmatched. The CDR3 has 14 amino acids. Per germline, CDR1 LNHNV and CDR2 YYDKDF (reference sequence). The CDR3 spells CATSRDRGPYEQYF. The CDR3 nucleotides read TGTGCCACCAGCAGGGACAGGGGACCCTACGAGCAGTACTTC.

The chain joins TRBV7-3 to TRBJ2-3, with D possibly matching TRBD2 (5 bases). Trimming cost V 1 base and J 1 base, with 9 bases left between them. CDR1 is SGHTA and CDR2 is FQGTGA in the germline V gene. The CDR3 consists of 15 residues. In DNA form, the CDR3 reads TGTGCCAGCAGCTTAAGAGGACTCCGCACAGATACGCAGTATTTT. Its protein product is CASSLRGLRTDTQYF. The whole variable domain, remainder taken from reference TRBV7-3 and TRBJ2-3, is GAGVSQTPSNKVTEKGKYVELRCDPISGHTALYWYRQSLGQGPEFLIYFQGTGAADDSGLPNDRFFAVRPEGSVSTLKIQRTERGDSAVYLCASSLRGLRTDTQYFGPGTRLTVL.

The rearrangement joins TRBV28 to TRBJ2-7, with 9 bases identical to TRBD1. CDR1 is MDHEN, CDR2 SYDVKM, per germline. The CDR3 loop spans 14 amino acids. V gave up 9 bases and J gave up 2 bases; unmatched junction bases: 8. DNA of the CDR3: TGTGCCAGTTTGGAGGGGACAGGGACCTACGAGCAGTACTTC. Translation gives CASLEGTGTYEQYF.

Notes on this clone: The junction shows a germline mismatch at one end, possibly a read error. The genes are TRBV19 and TRBJ2-3; D possibly corresponds to TRBD2 (6 bases). The CDR3 is 15 residues long. The germline CDR1 and CDR2 sequences are LNHDA and SQIVND (reference sequence). CDR3 residues: CASCIGGAGTDTQYF. CDR3 in DNA: TGTGCCAGTTGTATCGGAGGGGCGGGAACAGATACGCAGTATTTT.

Details on this clone: One junction end disagrees with the germline gene, perhaps due to a read error. V is TRBV19 and J is TRBJ1-4, with D perhaps TRBD1 (5 bases). This CDR3 spans 14 amino acids. The germline gives CDR1 LNHDA, CDR2 SQIVND (reference sequence). CDR3 amino acids: CATRDPGTNETLFF. CDR3 DNA: TGTGCCACCAGGGATCCTGGAACTAATGAAACACTGTTTTTT.

The chain has TRBV2 and TRBJ1-6; 8 nucleotides line up with TRBD1. The CDR3 runs 15 residues. The junction had 4 bases not matched to a gene; V was cut back by 1 base and J by 8 bases. CDR1 is SNHLY, CDR2 FYNNEI, per germline. CDR3 protein: CASSEGAGGYSPLHF. In DNA, the CDR3 is TGTGCCAGCAGTGAAGGGGCAGGGGGCTATTCACCCCTCCACTTT.

This chain's CDR3 is CASSYSNGADEQYF. CDR3 bases: TGTGCCAGCAGTTACTCGAATGGGGCGGACGAGCAGTACTTC. This sequence joins TRBV6-5 and TRBJ2-7; D might be TRBD1 (5 bases). The CDR3 runs 14 residues. The germline CDR1 and CDR2 sequences are MNHEY and SVGAGI. The V and J ends lost 0 bases and 5 bases respectively, with 11 bases between them.

This clone was picked up a small number of times. J is TRBJ2-2 and V is TRBV7-9; D is unclear. The CDR3 is 15 residues long. Germline-derived CDR1 and CDR2 are SEHNR and FQNEAQ (reference sequence). V lost 5 bases and J 5 bases, leaving 15 bases between the germline ends. CDR3 nucleotide sequence: TGTGCCAGCAGCCCCCGCAGGCGTGGTACCGGGGAGCTGTTTTTT. It yields the protein CASSPRRRGTGELFF. The full variable domain, with the rest looked up from reference TRBV7-9 and TRBJ2-2, is DTGVSQNPRHKITKRGQNVTFRCDPISEHNRLYWYRQTLGQGPEFLTYFQNEAQLEKSRLLSDRFSAERPKGSFSTLEIQRTEQGDSAMYLCASSPRRRGTGELFFGEGSRLTVL.

Comments on this clone: Additional DNA sequences in this sample encode the identical CDR3. The V gene is TRBV6-5, the J gene TRBJ2-3, with TRBD1 identical over 9 bases. V gave up 2 bases and J gave up 8 bases; unmatched junction bases: 8. From germline, CDR1 is MNHEY and CDR2 SVGAGI. The CDR3 has 15 residues. CDR3: CASSYPGTGRSTQYF. The CDR3 nucleotides are TGTGCCAGCAGTTACCCGGGGACAGGGAGGAGTACGCAGTATTTT.

The chain carries TRBV28 and TRBJ1-3; TRBD1 might be the D (5 bases). This CDR3 is 14 amino acids long. V was shortened by 6 bases and J by 4 bases, with 13 bases between the two germline ends. Looked up from germline, CDR1 is MDHEN and CDR2 is SYDVKM. The CDR3 DNA reads TGTGCCAGCAGCCCGGTTTGGGGGGGAAACACCATATATTTT. This codes for CASSPVWGGNTIYF.

This rearrangement joins TRBV28 to TRBJ1-2, with D perhaps TRBD1 (6 bases). The CDR3 runs to 14 residues. The V end was cut by 3 bases, the J end by 2 bases, with 10 bases between. Germline V gene lookup returns CDR1 MDHEN and CDR2 SYDVKM. The CDR3: CASSFRGENYGYTF. The DNA of the CDR3 is TGTGCCAGCAGTTTTAGGGGGGAGAACTATGGCTACACCTTC.

The chain carries TRBV5-1 and TRBJ2-2; D remains ambiguous. Germline lookup yields CDR1 SGHRS and CDR2 YFSETQ. CDR3 length: 15 residues. Trimming left V 4 bases short and J 4 bases short, with 14 bases between. CDR3 coding DNA: TGCGCCAGCAGCCCGTCGACCCTTGGCACCGGGGAGCTGTTTTTT. Residues: CASSPSTLGTGELFF.

This chain connects TRBV19 to TRBJ2-5; 7 bases match TRBD1. The CDR3 consists of 15 residues. V was clipped by 5 bases and J by 0 bases; unmatched bases: 6. Per the germline V gene, CDR1 is LNHDA and CDR2 is SQIVND (reference sequence). The CDR3 here is CASSRSTGYQETQYF. The CDR3 coding sequence is TGTGCCAGTAGTCGATCGACAGGGTACCAAGAGACCCAGTACTTC.

This clone was counted only a few times. The chain carries TRBV6-4 and TRBJ2-3; D uncertain. Deletions cut 4 bases from V and 6 bases from J, with 14 bases between. CDR1 MRHNA and CDR2 SNTAGT come from the germline V gene. CDR3 size: 14 residues. The CDR3 bases are TGTGCCAGCAGTGGAGGTCTACCGGGCGATACGCAGTATTTT. Amino acids: CASSGGLPGDTQYF.

The genes are TRBV27 and TRBJ1-3, with D uncertain. V lost 2 bases to trimming and J lost 0 bases, with 8 bases between them. CDR3 length equals 15 residues. CDR1 and CDR2 from the germline V gene are MNHEY and SMNVEV (reference sequence). The DNA for the CDR3 is TGTGCCAGCAGTTTAAATCCCAGCTCTGGAAACACCATATATTTT. Translation gives CASSLNPSSGNTIYF.

The chain has TRBV23-1 and TRBJ1-5, with no clear D. TRBV23-1 is noted as an ORF with a role that remains uncertain. The V gene lost 3 bases and the J gene lost 4 bases, with 10 bases spanning the gap. The length of the CDR3 is 14 residues. The CDR3 spells CASSQGWENQPQHF. The CDR3, as DNA: TGCGCCAGCAGTCAGGGTTGGGAGAATCAGCCCCAGCATTTT.

The chain links TRBV28 to TRBJ2-2; TRBD2 is a possible D gene (6 bases). Trimming cost V 6 bases and J 4 bases, with 9 bases left between them. CDR1 is MDHEN and CDR2 is SYDVKM in the germline V gene. This CDR3 is 13 amino acids long. The CDR3 sequence: CASRPGVTGELFF. The CDR3 DNA follows: TGTGCCAGCAGACCGGGGGTCACCGGGGAGCTGTTTTTT. Filled out from reference TRBV28 and TRBJ2-2, the complete variable domain reads DVKVTQSSRYLVKRTGEKVFLECVQDMDHENMFWYRQDPGLGLRLIYFSYDVKMKEKGDIPEGYSVSREKKERFSLILESASTNQTSMYLCASRPGVTGELFFGEGSRLTVL.